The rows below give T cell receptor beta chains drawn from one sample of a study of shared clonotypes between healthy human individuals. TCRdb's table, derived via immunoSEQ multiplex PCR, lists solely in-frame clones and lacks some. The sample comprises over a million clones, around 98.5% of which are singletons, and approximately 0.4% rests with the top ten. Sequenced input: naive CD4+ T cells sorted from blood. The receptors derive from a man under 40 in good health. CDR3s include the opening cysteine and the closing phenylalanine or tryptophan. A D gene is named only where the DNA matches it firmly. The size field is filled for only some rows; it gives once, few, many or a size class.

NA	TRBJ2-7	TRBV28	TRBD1	TGTGCCAGCAGTTACCGGGACAGAGGCTACGAGCAGTACTTC	CASSYRDRGYEQYF
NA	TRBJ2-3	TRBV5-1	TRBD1	TGCGCCAGCAGCCCGGACAGGGTTACAGATACGCAGTATTTT	CASSPDRVTDTQYF
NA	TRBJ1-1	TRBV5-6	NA	TGTGCCAGCAGCGACTGGAGACAGAGAAACACTGAAGCTTTCTTT	CASSDWRQRNTEAFF
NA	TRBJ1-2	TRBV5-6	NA	TGTGCCAGCAGCATAGGACTTAGCTACACCTTC	CASSIGLSYTF
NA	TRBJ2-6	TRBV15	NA	TGTGCCACCAGCAGAGATAAGTCTGGGGCCAACGTCCTGACTTTC	CATSRDKSGANVLTF
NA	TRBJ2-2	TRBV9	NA	TGTGCCAGCAGCGTAGGAAGGGCCGGGGAGCTGTTTTTT	CASSVGRAGELFF
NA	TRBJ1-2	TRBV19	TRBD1	TGTGCCAGTAGTATGGTCAGGGGGAAGCTCTATGGCTACACCTTC	CASSMVRGKLYGYTF
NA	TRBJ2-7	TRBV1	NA	TGCACCAGCAGCCAAGCCAGGGGGCTGGGACTAGCGGGAGGAGGTAACCTCTCCTACGAGCAGTACTTC	CTSSQARGLGLAGGGNLSYEQYF
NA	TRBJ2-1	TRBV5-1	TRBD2	TGCGCCAGCAGGTTGTTTACGGGGGGTTTACTAGCCTACAATGAGCAGTTCTTC	CASRLFTGGLLAYNEQFF
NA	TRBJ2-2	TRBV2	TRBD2	TGTGCCAGCAGTAGGCTAGCGGGAAAAAAAGGGGAGCTGTTTTTT	CASSRLAGKKGELFF
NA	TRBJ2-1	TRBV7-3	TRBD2	TGTGCCAGCAGCTTATTCGGGACTAGCGGGAGGGATGAGCAGTTCTTC	CASSLFGTSGRDEQFF
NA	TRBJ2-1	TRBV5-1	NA	TGCGCCAGCCTGGACAGTTCCTACAATGAGCAGTTCTTC	CASLDSSYNEQFF
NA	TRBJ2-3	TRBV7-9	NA	TGTGCCAGCAGTCCCGATTCCACAGATACGCAGTATTTT	CASSPDSTDTQYF
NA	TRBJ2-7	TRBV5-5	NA	TGTGCCAGCAGCCTACGGGACACCACCTACGAGCAGTACTTC	CASSLRDTTYEQYF
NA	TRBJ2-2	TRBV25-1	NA	TGTGCCAGCAGTGATCTGGGCACCGGGGAGCTGTTTTTT	CASSDLGTGELFF
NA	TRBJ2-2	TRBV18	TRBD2	TGTGCCAGCTCACGAGATCCTAGCGGGAGCACCGGGGAGCTGTTTTTT	CASSRDPSGSTGELFF
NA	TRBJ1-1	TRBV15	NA	TGTGCCACCAGCAGAGCTCAACACACTGAAGCTTTCTTT	CATSRAQHTEAFF
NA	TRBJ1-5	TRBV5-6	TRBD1	TGTGCCAGCAGCTTACTCGACAGGGTGAATCAGCCCCAGCATTTT	CASSLLDRVNQPQHF
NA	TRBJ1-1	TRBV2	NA	TGTGCCAGCGGTCAGACAGGAAACACTGAAGCTTTCTTT	CASGQTGNTEAFF
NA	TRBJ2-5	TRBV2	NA	TGTGCCAGCAGCTCGCCTCGGGAGACCCAGTACTTC	CASSSPRETQYF
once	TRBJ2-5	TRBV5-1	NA	TGCGCCAGCAGCTTGGCGGGAATTCAGGAGACCCAGTACTTC	CASSLAGIQETQYF
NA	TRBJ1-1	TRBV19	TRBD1	TGTGCCTCCCTTGGACAGGCTGAAGCTTTCTTT	CASLGQAEAFF
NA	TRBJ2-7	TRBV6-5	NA	TGTGCCAGCAGTTCAGGGACCGAGCAGTACTTC	CASSSGTEQYF
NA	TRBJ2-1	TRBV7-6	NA	TGTGCCAGCAGCTTAGCCCCGGCCTACAATGAGCAGTTCTTC	CASSLAPAYNEQFF
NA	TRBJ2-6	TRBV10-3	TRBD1	TGTGCCATCAGCTTTACAGGGGTCGCCTCTGGGGCCAACGTCCTGACTTTC	CAISFTGVASGANVLTF
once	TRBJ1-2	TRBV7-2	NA	TGTGCCAGCAGCTTAGTCCCGGGGTCTAACTATGGCTACACCTTC	CASSLVPGSNYGYTF
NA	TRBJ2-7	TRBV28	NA	TGTGCCAGCGGGGGCAGGGTCTACGAGCAGTACTTC	CASGGRVYEQYF
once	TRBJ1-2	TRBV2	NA	TGTGCCAGCAGTGCCACAATTTCCTCCGCGGGGGGCTACACCTTC	CASSATISSAGGYTF
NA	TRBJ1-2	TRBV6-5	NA	TGTGCCAGCAGTTACGGCTCGGCGCGGGGGGGCTACACCTTC	CASSYGSARGGYTF
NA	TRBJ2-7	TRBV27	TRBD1	TGTGCCAGCAGCCCCCGCGGGACAGGGGCTAACGAGCAGTACTTC	CASSPRGTGANEQYF
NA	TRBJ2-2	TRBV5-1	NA	TGCGCCAGCAGCTTGGTAGGGGCGCCCGGGGAGCTGTTTTTT	CASSLVGAPGELFF
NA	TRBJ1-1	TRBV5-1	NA	TGCGCCAGCAGCTTGAAGACCGGGGAGACTGAAGCTTTCTTT	CASSLKTGETEAFF
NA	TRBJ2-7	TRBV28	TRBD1	TGTGCCAGCACCCGACAGGGGTACGAGCAGTACTTC	CASTRQGYEQYF
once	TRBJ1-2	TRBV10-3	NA	TGTGCCATCACGGGTGAATTGCGGGAAAGCTACACCTTC	CAITGELRESYTF
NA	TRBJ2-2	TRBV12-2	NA	TGTGCAAGTCGCTCAGGTGGGGTAAGTCGGAGCCTATTCCAGATTAACACCGGGGAGCTGTTTTTT	CASRSGGVSRSLFQINTGELFF
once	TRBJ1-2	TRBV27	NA	TGTGCCAGCAGTTTCGGACACGTGGGGGGCTACACCTTC	CASSFGHVGGYTF
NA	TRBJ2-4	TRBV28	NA	TGTGCCACTAGAAGAGGGGTCGCCAAAAACATTCAGTACTTC	CATRRGVAKNIQYF
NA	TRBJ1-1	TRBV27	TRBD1	TGTGCCAGCAGTGTACAGGGGGCTCGGACTGAAGCTTTCTTT	CASSVQGARTEAFF
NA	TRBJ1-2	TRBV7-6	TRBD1	TGTGCCAGCAGCTCTATAATCCCCGGACAGGGTCGTCTGAACTATGGCTACACCTTC	CASSSIIPGQGRLNYGYTF
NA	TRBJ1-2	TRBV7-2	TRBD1	TGTGCCAGCAGCTTAGAAGGCGACAGGGGGCATGGCTACACCTTC	CASSLEGDRGHGYTF
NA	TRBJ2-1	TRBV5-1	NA	TGCGCCAGCAGCTTGAGGGTCTGGCGGGAAAATAGGTACAATGAGCAGTTCTTC	CASSLRVWRENRYNEQFF
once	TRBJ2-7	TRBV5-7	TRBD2	TGTGCCAGCCAGGTTGACAGGGGACCTAGCGGGAGGGCCATGGACGAGCAGTACTTC	CASQVDRGPSGRAMDEQYF
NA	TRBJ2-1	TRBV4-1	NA	TGCGCCAGCAGCCTCTCCCACGAGAGGGTGAGCTCCTACAATGAGCAGTTCTTC	CASSLSHERVSSYNEQFF